This TCR beta chain was identified in a study of CD8 T cells in ankylosing spondylitis. Study findings and constraints: Enrichment of disease-linked clones was reportedly significant in matched ankylosing spondylitis synovial fluid. Clones linked to disease, bearing a CD8+ phenotype, were relatively rare in peripheral blood. In the blood and synovial fluid of reactive arthritis, some motif variants had been previously reported. Several highly homologous variants formed a TCR beta motif that appeared characteristic of ankylosing spondylitis blood.

Per the germline V gene, CDR1 is SGHDN and CDR2 is FVKESK. This CDR3 spans 15 amino acids. J lost 6 bases, V lost 3 bases, and 4 bases had no gene match. Via MiXCR, TCRdb re-called the 5' RACE reads, giving one row per CDR3 protein. The repertoire consists of 130,000 or so distinct CDR3 sequences, with about 6.5% occurring once and the leading ten covering more than 10%. This clonotype showed up many times. Its target is unknown. The rearrangement joins TRBV14 to TRBJ2-7, with TRBD2 identical over 14 bases. This TCR came from a male donor with ankylosing spondylitis or in good health (not recorded which). Sequenced sample: blood, either unsorted or a sorted T cell fraction (not recorded which). The CDR3 region has the DNA TGTGCCAGCAGCCAGGGACTAGCGGGAGTGAGCGAGCAGTACTTC. Residues: CASSQGLAGVSEQYF.